The source of this T cell receptor (beta chain) is a study of preoperative IRX-2 immunotherapy in early breast cancer. Treatment in this sample: preoperative locoregional IRX-2 cytokine immunotherapy. Preoperative locoregional IRX-2 cytokine immunotherapy was tested in the phase Ib source study. TCRdb's table, derived via immunoSEQ multiplex PCR, lists solely in-frame clones and lacks some. The repertoire holds around 62,000 clones, with around 94% as singletons. V was trimmed by 4 bases and J by 2 bases, leaving 15 bases between them. The CDR3 contains 15 residues. CDR1 and CDR2 (germline): SGHKS, YYEKEE (reference sequence).

The V call is TRBV5-5, the J call TRBJ2-5, with unresolved D. Sample collection was performed from a patient treated with IRX-2 immunotherapy. The source of this sequence is a human donor with breast cancer. CDR3 loop: CASSPRRALQETQYF. The CDR3 bases are TGTGCCAGCAGCCCTCGACGGGCGCTACAAGAGACCCAGTACTTC.